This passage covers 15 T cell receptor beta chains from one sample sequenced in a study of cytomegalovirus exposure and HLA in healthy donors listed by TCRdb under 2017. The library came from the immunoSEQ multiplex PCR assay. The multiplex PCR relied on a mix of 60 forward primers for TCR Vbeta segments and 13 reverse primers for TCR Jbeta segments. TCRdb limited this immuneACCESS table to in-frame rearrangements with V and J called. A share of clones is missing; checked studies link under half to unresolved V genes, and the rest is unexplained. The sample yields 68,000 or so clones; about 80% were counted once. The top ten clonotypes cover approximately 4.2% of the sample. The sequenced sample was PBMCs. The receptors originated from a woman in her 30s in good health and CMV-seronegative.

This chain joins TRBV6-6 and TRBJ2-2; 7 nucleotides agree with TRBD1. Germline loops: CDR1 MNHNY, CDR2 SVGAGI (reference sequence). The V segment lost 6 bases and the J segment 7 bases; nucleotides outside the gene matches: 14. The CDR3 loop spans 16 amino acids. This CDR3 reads CASRRGQGRRIGELFF. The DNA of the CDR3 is TGTGCCAGCAGGAGGGGGCAGGGGAGAAGGATCGGGGAGCTGTTTTTT.

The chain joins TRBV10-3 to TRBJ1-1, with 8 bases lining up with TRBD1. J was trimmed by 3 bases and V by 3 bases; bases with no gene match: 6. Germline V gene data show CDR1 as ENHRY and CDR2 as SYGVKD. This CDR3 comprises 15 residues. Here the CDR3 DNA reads TGTGCCATCAGTGAATCCAGGGGGCAGGACACTGAAGCTTTCTTT. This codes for CAISESRGQDTEAFF.

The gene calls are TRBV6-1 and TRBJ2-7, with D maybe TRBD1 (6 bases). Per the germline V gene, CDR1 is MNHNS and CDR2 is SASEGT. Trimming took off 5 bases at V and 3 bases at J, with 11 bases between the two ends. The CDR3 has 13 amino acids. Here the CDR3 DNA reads TGTGCCAGCAGTACAGGGTGGGACTACGAGCAGTACTTC. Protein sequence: CASSTGWDYEQYF.

CDR3 DNA sequence: TGTGCCTGGAGTGCCCTCGGAAACACCATATATTTT. Protein product: CAWSALGNTIYF. V and J are TRBV30 and TRBJ1-3; D call uncertain. Trimming took off 1 base at V and 4 bases at J, with 5 bases between the two ends. CDR1 GTSNPN and CDR2 SVGIG come from the germline V gene (reference sequence). CDR3 length equals 12 residues.

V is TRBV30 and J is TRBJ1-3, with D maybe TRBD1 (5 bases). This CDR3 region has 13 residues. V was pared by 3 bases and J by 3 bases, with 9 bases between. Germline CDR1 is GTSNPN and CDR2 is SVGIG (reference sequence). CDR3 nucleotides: TGTGCCTGGAGCACCGGGGGTGGAAACACCATATATTTT. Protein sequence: CAWSTGGGNTIYF.

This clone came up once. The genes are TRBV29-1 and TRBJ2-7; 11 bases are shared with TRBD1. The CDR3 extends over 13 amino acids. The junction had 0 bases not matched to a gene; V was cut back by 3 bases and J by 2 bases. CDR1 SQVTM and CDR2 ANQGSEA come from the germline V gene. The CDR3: CSVEGQGAYEQYF. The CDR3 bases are TGCAGCGTTGAGGGACAGGGGGCCTACGAGCAGTACTTC.

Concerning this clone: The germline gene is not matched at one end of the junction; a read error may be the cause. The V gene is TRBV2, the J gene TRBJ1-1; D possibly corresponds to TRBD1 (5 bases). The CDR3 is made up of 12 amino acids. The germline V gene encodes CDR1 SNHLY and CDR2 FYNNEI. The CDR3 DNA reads TGTGCTAGCAAGGGGCATAACACTGAAGCTTTCTTT. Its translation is CASKGHNTEAFF.

This CDR3 reads CASSEHSGGAYNEQFF. The CDR3 coding sequence is TGTGCCAGCAGCGAACATAGCGGGGGGGCTTACAATGAGCAGTTCTTC. The chain links TRBV7-7 to TRBJ2-1, with 11 bases that match TRBD2. Germline CDR1 is SSHAT and CDR2 is FNYEAQ (reference sequence). The junction had 7 bases not matched to a gene; V was cut back by 5 bases and J by 4 bases. The CDR3 is made up of 16 amino acids.

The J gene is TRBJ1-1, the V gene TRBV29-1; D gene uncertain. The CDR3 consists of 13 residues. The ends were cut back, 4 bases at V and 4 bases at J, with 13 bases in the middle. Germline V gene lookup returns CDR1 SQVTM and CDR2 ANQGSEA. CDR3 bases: TGCAGCGTTGCCCCAAGCGGGAGCACTGAAGCTTTCTTT. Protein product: CSVAPSGSTEAFF.

CDR3 nucleotide sequence: TGTGCCAGCAGCCTCGGCCAGGGGGTCGGGAACACTGAAGCTTTCTTT. This codes for CASSLGQGVGNTEAFF. The chain has TRBV9 and TRBJ1-1, with 7 bases identical to TRBD1. J gave up 1 base and V 4 bases, and 10 bases lay outside the gene matches. The germline gives CDR1 SGDLS, CDR2 YYNGEE. The CDR3 extends over 16 amino acids. Supplemented by reference TRBV9 and TRBJ1-1, the full variable domain reads DSGVTQTPKHLITATGQRVTLRCSPRSGDLSVYWYQQSLDQGLQFLIQYYNGEERAKGNILERFSAQQFPDLHSELNLSSLELGDSALYFCASSLGQGVGNTEAFFGQGTRLTVV.

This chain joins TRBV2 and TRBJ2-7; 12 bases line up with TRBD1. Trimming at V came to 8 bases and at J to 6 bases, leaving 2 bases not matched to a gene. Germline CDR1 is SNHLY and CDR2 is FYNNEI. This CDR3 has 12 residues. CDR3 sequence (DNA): TGTGCCAGCCGGGACAGGGGGCGCGAGCAGTACTTC. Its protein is CASRDRGREQYF.

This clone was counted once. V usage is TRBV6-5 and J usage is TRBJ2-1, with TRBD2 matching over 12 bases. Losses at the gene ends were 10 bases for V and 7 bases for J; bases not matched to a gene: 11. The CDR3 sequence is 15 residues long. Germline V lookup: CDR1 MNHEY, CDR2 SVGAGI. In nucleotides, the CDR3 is TGTGCCACTACCCCGGGGACTAGCGGGCTGAATGAGCAGTTCTTC. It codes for CATTPGTSGLNEQFF.

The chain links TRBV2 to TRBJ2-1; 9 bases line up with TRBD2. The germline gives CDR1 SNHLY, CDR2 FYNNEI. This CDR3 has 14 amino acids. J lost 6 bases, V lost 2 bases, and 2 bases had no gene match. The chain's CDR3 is CASSERGLANEQFF. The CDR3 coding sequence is TGTGCCAGCAGTGAAAGGGGACTAGCCAATGAGCAGTTCTTC.

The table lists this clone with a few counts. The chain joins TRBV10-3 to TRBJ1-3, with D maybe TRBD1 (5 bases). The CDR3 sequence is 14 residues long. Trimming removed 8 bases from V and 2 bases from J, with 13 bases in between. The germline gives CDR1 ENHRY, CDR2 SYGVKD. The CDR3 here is CAIARGVPGNTIYF. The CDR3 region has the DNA TGTGCCATCGCCCGGGGGGTGCCTGGAAACACCATATATTTT.

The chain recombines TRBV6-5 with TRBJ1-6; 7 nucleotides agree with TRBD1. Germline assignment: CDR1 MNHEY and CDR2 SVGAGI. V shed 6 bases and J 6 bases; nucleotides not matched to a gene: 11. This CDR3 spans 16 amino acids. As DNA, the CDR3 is TGTGCCAGCAGATACAGGGGATTCAGTCCTAATTCACCCCTCCACTTT. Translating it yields CASRYRGFSPNSPLHF.